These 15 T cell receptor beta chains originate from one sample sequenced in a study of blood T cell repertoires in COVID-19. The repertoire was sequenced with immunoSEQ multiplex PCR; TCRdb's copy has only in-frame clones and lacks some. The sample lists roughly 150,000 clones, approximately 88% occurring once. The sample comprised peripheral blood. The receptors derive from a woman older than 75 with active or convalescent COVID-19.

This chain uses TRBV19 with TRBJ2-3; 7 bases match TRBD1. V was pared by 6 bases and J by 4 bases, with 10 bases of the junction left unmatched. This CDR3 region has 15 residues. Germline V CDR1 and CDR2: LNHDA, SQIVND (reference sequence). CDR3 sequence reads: CASSLQGWEADTQYF. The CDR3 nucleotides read TGTGCCAGTAGCCTACAGGGGTGGGAAGCAGATACGCAGTATTTT. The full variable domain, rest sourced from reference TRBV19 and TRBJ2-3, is DGGITQSPKYLFRKEGQNVTLSCEQNLNHDAMYWYRQDPGQGLRLIYYSQIVNDFQKGDIAEGYSVSREKKESFPLTVTSAQKNPTAFYLCASSLQGWEADTQYFGPGTRLTVL.

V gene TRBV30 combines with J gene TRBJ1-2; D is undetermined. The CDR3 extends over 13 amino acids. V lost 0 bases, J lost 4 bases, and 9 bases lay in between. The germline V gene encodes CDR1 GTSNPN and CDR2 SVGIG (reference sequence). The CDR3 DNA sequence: TGTGCCTGGAGTGTATCCCTTTTCTATGGCTACACCTTC. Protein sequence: CAWSVSLFYGYTF.

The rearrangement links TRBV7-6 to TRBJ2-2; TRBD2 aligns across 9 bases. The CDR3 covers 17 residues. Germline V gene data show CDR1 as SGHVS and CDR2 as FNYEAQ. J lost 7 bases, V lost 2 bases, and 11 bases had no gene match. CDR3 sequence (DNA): TGTGCCAGCAGCTTACTTACCCGCGGGGGGGCAGACGGGGAGCTGTTTTTT. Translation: CASSLLTRGGADGELFF.

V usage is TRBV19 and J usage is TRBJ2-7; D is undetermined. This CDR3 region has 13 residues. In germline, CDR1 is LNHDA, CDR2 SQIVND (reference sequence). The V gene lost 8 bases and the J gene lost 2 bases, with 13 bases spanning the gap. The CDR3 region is CASPRSEPYEQYF. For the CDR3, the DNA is TGTGCCAGTCCGAGGAGTGAACCCTACGAGCAGTACTTC. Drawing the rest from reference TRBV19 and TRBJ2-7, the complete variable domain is DGGITQSPKYLFRKEGQNVTLSCEQNLNHDAMYWYRQDPGQGLRLIYYSQIVNDFQKGDIAEGYSVSREKKESFPLTVTSAQKNPTAFYLCASPRSEPYEQYFGPGTRLTVT.

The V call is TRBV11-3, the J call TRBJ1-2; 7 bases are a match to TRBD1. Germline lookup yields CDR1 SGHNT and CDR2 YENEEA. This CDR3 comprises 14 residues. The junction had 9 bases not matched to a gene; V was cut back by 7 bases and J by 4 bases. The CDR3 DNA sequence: TGTGCCAGCACCCCAGGGGGGACCTTCTATGGCTACACCTTC. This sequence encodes CASTPGGTFYGYTF.

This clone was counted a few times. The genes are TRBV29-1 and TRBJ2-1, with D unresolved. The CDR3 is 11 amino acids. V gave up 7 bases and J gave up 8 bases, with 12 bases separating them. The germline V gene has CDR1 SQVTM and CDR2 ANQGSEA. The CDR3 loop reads CSASNPDEQFF. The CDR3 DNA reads TGCAGCGCCTCTAACCCCGATGAGCAGTTCTTC.

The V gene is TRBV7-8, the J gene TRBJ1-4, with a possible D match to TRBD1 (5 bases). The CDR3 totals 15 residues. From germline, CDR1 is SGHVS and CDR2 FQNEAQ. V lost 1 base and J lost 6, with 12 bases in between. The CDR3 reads CASSLGGGEDEKLFF. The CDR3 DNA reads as TGTGCCAGCAGCTTAGGGGGGGGAGAAGATGAAAAACTGTTTTTT.

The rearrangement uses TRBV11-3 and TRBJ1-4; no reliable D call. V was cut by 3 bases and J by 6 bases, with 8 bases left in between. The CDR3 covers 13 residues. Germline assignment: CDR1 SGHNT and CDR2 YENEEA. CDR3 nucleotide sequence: TGTGCCAGCAGCTTTTGGCAGGATGAAAAACTGTTTTTT. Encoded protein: CASSFWQDEKLFF.

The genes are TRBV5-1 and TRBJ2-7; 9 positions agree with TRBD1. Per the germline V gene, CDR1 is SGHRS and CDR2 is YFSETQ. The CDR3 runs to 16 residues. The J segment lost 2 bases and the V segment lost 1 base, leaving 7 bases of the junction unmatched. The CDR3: CASSLTGQGLTYEQYF. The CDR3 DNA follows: TGCGCCAGCAGCTTGACGGGACAGGGTTTAACCTACGAGCAGTACTTC.

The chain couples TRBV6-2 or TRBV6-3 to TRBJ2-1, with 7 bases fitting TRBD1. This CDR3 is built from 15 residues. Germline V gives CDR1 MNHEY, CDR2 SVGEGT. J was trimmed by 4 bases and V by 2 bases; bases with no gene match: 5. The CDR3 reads CASSYPRDRYNEQFF. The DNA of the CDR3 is TGTGCCAGCAGTTACCCCAGGGACAGATACAATGAGCAGTTCTTC.

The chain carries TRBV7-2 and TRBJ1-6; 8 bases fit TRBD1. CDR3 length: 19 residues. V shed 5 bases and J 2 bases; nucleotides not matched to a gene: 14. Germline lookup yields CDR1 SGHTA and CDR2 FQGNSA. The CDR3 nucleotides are TGTGCCAGCAGCACTAGCCCGGGACAGGAGGAAACCTATAATTCACCCCTCCACTTT. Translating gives CASSTSPGQEETYNSPLHF.

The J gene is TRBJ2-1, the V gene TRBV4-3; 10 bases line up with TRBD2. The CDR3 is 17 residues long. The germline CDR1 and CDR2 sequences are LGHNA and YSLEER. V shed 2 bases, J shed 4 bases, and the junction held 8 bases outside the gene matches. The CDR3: CASSQQTGTSVYNEQFF. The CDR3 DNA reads TGCGCCAGCAGCCAACAAACCGGGACTAGCGTTTACAATGAGCAGTTCTTC.

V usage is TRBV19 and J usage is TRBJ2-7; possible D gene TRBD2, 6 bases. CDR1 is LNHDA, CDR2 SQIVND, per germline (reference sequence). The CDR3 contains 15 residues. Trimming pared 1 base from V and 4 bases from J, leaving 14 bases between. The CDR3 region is CASSIVEGRAYEQYF. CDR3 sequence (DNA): TGTGCCAGTAGTATAGTGGAGGGACGGGCTTACGAGCAGTACTTC.

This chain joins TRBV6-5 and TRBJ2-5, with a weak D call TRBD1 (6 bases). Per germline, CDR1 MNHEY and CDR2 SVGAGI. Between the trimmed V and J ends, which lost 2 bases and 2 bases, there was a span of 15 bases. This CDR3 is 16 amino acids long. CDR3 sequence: CASSYVRPGAQETQYF. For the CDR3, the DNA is TGTGCCAGCAGTTACGTACGCCCAGGGGCTCAAGAGACCCAGTACTTC.

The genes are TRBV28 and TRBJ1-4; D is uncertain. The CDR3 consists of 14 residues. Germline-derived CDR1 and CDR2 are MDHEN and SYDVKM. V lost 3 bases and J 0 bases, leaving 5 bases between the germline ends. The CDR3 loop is CASSFISTNEKLFF. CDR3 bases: TGTGCCAGCAGTTTTATCTCAACTAATGAAAAACTGTTTTTT.